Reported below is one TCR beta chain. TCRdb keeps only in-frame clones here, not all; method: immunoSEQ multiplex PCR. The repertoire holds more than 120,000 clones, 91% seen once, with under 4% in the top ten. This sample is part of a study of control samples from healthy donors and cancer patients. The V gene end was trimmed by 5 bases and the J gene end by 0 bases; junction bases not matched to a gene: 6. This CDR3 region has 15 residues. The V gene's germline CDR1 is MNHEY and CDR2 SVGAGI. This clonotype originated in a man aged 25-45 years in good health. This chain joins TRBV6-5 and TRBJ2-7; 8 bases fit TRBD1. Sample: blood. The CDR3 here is CASSQQGGGSYEQYF. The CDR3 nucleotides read TGTGCCAGCAGTCAACAGGGGGGCGGCTCCTACGAGCAGTACTTC.